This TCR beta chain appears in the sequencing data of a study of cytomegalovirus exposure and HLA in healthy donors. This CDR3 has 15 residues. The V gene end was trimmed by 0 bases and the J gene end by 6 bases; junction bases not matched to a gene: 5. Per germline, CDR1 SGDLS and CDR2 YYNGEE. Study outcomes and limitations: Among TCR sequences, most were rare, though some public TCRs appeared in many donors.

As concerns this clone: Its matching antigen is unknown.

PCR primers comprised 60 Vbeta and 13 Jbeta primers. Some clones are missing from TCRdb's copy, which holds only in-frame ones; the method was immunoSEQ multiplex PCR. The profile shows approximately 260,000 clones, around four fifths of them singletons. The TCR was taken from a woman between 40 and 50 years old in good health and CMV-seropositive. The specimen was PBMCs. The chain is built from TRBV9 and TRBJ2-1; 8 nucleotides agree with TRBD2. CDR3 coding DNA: TGTGCCAGCAGCGTAGGGGGCGGGACTAGCAATGAGCAGTTCTTC. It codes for CASSVGGGTSNEQFF.